This T cell receptor (beta chain) was observed in a study of early T cells in non-severe SARS-CoV-2 infection. The study, taken as a whole, reports: The VDJdb matching leaned toward anti-spike CD8 responses and overlooked private and CD4 specificities.

This clonotype was observed a handful of times. As yet, its antigen is unknown. Researchers attached unique molecular identifiers to individual cDNA molecules. Each CDR3 protein gets one entry after TCRdb re-called the 5' RACE reads with MiXCR. Among roughly 45,000 distinct CDR3 sequences listed, about 4.6% were seen once. From germline, CDR1 is SNHLY and CDR2 FYNNEI. There are 16 residues in the CDR3. V dropped 4 bases and J dropped 0 bases, with 14 bases sitting between them. Sequenced material: whole blood. The V gene is TRBV2, the J gene TRBJ2-3; tentatively, D is TRBD2 (5 bases). The clonotype originates from an adult who was a healthcare worker with PCR-confirmed SARS-CoV-2 infection or an uninfected control (not recorded which). Here the CDR3 reads CASSARCGLSTDTQYF. The CDR3 coding sequence is TGTGCCAGCAGTGCAAGGTGCGGACTTAGCACAGATACGCAGTATTTT.